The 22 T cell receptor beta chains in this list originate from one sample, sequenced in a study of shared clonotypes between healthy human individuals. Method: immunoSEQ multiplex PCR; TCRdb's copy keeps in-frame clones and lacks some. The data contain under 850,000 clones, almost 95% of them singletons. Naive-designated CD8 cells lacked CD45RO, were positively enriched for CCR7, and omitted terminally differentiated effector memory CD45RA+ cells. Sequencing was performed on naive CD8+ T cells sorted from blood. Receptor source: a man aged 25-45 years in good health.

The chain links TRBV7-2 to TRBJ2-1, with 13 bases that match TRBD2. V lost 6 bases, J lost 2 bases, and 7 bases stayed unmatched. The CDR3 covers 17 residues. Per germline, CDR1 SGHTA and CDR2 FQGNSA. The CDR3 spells CASSQKGTSGTYNEQFF. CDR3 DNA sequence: TGTGCCAGCAGTCAGAAAGGGACTAGCGGGACCTACAATGAGCAGTTCTTC.

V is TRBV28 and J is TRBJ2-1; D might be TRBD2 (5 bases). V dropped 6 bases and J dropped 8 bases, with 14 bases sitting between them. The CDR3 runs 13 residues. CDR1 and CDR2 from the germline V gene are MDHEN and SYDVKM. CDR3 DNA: TGTGCCAGCAGCCCCCCGGGAATAGATGAGCAGTTCTTC. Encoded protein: CASSPPGIDEQFF.

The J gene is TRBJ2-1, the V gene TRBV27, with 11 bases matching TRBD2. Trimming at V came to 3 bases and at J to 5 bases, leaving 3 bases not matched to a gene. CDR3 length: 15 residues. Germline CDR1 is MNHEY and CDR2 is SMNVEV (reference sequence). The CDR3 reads CASSLASGRNNEQFF. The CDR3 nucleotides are TGTGCCAGCAGTTTGGCTAGCGGGAGGAACAATGAGCAGTTCTTC.

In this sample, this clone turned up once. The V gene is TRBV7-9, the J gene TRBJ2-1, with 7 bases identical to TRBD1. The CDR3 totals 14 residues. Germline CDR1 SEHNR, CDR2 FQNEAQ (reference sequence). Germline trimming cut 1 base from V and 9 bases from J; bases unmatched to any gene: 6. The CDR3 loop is CASSLVIGGSEQFF. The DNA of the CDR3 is TGTGCCAGCAGCTTAGTGATAGGGGGCAGTGAGCAGTTCTTC.

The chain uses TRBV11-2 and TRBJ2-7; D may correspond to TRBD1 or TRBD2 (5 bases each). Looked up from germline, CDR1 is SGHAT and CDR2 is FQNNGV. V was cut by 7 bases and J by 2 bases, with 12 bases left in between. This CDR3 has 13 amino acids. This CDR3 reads CASTTKGPYEQYF. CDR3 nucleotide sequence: TGTGCCAGCACCACTAAGGGACCCTACGAGCAGTACTTC.

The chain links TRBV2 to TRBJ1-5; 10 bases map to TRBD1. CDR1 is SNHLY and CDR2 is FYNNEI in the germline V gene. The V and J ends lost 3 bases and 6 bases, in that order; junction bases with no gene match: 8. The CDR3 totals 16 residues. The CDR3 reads CASSDSGQGVGQPQHF. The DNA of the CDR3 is TGTGCCAGCAGTGATTCAGGACAGGGGGTTGGTCAGCCCCAGCATTTT.

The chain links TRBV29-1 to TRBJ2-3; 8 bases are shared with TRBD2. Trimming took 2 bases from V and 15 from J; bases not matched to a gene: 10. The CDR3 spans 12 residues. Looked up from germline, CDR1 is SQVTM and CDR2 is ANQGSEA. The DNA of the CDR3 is TGCAGCGTTGAACATTTAGCGGGAAGGAGTTATTTT. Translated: CSVEHLAGRSYF.

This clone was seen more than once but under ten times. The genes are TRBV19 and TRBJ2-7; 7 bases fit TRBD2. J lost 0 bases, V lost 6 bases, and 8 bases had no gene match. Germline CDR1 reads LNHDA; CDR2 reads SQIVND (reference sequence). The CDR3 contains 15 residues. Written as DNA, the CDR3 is TGTGCCAGTAGCCCCTCGGGGGGAGACTCCTACGAGCAGTACTTC. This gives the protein CASSPSGGDSYEQYF.

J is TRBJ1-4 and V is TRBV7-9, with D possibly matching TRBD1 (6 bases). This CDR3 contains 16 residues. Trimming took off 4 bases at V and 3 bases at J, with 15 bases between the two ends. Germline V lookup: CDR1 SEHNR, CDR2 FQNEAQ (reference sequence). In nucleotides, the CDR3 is TGTGCCAGCAGCTCAATAACAGGGTGGGCTAATGAAAAACTGTTTTTT. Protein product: CASSSITGWANEKLFF.

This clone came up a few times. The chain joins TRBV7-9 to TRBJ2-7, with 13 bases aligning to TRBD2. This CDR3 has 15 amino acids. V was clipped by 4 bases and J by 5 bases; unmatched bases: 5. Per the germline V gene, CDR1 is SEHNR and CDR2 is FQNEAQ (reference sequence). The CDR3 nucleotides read TGTGCCAGCAGCTCTGGACTAGCGGGAGACCACGAGCAGTACTTC. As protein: CASSSGLAGDHEQYF.

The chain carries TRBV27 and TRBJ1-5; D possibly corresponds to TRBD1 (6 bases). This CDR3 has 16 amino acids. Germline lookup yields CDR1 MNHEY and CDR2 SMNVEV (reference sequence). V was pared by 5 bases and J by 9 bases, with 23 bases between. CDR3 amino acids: CASSPQTGSGHRPQHF. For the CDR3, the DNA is TGTGCCAGCAGTCCCCAGACAGGCTCCGGACATAGGCCCCAGCATTTT.

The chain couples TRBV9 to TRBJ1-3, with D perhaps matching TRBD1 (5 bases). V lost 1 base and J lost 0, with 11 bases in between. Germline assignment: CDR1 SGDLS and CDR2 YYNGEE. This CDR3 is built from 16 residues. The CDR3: CASSVSPGNSGNTIYF. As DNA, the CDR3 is TGTGCCAGCAGCGTATCGCCAGGGAACTCTGGAAACACCATATATTTT. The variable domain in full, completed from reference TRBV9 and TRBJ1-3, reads DSGVTQTPKHLITATGQRVTLRCSPRSGDLSVYWYQQSLDQGLQFLIQYYNGEERAKGNILERFSAQQFPDLHSELNLSSLELGDSALYFCASSVSPGNSGNTIYFGEGSWLTVV.

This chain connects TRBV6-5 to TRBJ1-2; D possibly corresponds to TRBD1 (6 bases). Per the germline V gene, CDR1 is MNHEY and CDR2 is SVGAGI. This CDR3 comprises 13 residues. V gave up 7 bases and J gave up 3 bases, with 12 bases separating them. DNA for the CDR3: TGTGCCAGCACGGCAGGGGTCGACTATGGCTACACCTTC. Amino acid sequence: CASTAGVDYGYTF.

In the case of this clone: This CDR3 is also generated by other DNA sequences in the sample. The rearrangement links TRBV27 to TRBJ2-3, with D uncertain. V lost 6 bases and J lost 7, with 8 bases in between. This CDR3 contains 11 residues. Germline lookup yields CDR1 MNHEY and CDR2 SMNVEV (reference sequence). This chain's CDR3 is CASSLGYTQYF. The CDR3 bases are TGTGCCAGCAGCCTAGGGTATACGCAGTATTTT.

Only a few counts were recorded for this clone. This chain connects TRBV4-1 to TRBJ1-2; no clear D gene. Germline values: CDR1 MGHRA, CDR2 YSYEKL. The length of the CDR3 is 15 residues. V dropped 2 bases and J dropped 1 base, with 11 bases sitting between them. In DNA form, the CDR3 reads TGCGCCAGCAGCCAATCCCGGTTTGGTAACTATGGCTACACCTTC. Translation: CASSQSRFGNYGYTF.

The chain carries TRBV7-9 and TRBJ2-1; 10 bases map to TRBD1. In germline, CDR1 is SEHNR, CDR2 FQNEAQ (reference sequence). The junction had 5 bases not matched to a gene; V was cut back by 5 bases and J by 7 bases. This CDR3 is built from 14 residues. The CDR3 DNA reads TGTGCCAGCAGCCGGGACAGGGGAAAGAATGAGCAGTTCTTC. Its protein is CASSRDRGKNEQFF.

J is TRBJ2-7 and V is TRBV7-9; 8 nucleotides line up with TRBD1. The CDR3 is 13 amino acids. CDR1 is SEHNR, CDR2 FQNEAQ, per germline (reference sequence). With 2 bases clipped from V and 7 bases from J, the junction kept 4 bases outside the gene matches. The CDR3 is CASSLQGAWEQYF. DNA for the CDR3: TGTGCCAGCAGCTTACAGGGGGCCTGGGAGCAGTACTTC.

The chain's CDR3 is CASSEWTGGTYNEQFF. For the CDR3, the DNA is TGTGCCAGCAGTGAATGGACGGGAGGGACCTACAATGAGCAGTTCTTC. The J gene is TRBJ2-1, the V gene TRBV2; the match to TRBD2 covers 8 bases. The germline CDR1 and CDR2 sequences are SNHLY and FYNNEI. V shed 2 bases and J 2 bases; nucleotides not matched to a gene: 5. This CDR3 is built from 16 residues.

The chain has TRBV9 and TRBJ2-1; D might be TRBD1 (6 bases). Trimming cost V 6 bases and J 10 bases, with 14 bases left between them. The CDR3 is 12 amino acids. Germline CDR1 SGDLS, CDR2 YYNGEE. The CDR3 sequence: CASNKGGWEQFF. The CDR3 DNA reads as TGTGCCAGCAACAAAGGGGGTTGGGAGCAGTTCTTC.

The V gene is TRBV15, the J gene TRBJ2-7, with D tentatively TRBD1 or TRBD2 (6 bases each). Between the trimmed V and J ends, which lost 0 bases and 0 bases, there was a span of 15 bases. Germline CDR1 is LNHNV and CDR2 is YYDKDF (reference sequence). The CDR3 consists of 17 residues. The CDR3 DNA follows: TGTGCCACCAGCAGAGAACGACCCGGGGGCAGCTCCTACGAGCAGTACTTC. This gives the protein CATSRERPGGSSYEQYF.

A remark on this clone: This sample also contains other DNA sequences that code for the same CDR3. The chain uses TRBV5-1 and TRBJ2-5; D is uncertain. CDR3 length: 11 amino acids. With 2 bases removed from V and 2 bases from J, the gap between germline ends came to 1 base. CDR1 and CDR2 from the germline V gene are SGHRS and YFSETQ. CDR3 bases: TGCGCCAGCAGCTTTCAAGAGACCCAGTACTTC. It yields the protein CASSFQETQYF.

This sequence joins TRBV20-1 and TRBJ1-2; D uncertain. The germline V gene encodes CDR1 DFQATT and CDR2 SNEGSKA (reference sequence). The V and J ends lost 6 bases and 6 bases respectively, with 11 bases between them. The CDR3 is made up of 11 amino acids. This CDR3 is CSAHSADGYTF. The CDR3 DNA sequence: TGCAGTGCCCACAGCGCGGATGGCTACACCTTC.